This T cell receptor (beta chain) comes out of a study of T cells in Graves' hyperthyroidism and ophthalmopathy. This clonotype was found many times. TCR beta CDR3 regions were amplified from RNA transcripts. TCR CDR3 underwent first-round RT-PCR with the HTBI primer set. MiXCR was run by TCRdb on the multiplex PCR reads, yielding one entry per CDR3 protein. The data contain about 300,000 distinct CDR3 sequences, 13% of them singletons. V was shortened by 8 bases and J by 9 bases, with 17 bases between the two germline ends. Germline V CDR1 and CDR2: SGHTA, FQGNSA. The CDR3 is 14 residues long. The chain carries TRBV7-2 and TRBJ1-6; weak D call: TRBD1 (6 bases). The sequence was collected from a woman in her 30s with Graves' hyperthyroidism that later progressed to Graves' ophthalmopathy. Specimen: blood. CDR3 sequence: CASVRGGLGSPLHF. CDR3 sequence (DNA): TGTGCCAGCGTTCGGGGGGGGCTTGGTTCACCCCTCCACTTT.